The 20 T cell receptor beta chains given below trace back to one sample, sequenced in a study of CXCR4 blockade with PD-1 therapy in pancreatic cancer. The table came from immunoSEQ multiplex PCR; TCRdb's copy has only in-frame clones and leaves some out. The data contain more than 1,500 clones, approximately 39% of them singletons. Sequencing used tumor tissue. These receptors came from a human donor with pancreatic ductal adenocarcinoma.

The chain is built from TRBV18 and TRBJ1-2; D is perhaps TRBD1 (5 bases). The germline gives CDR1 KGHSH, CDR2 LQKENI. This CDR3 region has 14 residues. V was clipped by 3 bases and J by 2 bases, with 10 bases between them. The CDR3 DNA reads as TGTGCCAGCTCACCCGTGACAGAAAACTATGGCTACACCTTC. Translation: CASSPVTENYGYTF.

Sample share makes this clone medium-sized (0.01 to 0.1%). Here the CDR3 DNA reads TGTGCCAGCAGTGAAGGGTCAATCGATGAGCAGTTCTTC. This translates into CASSEGSIDEQFF. This chain joins TRBV6-1 and TRBJ2-1; D gene unclear. With 1 base removed from V and 8 bases from J, the gap between germline ends came to 9 bases. The CDR3 length is 13 residues. CDR1 and CDR2 from the germline V gene are MNHNS and SASEGT.

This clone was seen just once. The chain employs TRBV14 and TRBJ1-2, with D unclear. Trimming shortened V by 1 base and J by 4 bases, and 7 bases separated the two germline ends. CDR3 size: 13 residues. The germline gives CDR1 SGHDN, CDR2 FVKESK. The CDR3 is CASSQGHLYGYTF. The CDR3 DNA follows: TGTGCCAGCAGCCAAGGACACCTCTATGGCTACACCTTC.

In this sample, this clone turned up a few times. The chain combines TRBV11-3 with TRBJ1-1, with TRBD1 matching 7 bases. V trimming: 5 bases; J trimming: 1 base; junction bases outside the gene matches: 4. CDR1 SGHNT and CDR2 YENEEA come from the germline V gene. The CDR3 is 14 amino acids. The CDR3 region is CASSPGQPNTEAFF. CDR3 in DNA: TGTGCCAGCAGCCCGGGACAGCCGAACACTGAAGCTTTCTTT.

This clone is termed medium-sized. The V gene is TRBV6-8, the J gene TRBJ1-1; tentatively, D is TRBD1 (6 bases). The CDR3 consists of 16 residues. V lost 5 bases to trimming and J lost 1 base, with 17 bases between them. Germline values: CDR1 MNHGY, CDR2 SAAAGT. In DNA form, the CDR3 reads TGTGCCAGCAGTCGGTGGGAGGGGACACAGAACACTGAAGCTTTCTTT. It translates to CASSRWEGTQNTEAFF.

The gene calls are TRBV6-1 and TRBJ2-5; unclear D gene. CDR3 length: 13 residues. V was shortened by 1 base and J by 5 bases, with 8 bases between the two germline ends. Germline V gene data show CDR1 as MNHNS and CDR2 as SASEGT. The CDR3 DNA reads TGTGCCAGCAGTGAAGTGGGCAGGGAGACCCAGTACTTC. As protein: CASSEVGRETQYF.

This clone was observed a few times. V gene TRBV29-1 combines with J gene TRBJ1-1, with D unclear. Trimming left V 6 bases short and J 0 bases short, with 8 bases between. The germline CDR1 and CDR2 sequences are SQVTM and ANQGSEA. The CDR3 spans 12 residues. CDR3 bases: TGCAGCGTCAGGACTCTGAACACTGAAGCTTTCTTT. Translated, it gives CSVRTLNTEAFF.

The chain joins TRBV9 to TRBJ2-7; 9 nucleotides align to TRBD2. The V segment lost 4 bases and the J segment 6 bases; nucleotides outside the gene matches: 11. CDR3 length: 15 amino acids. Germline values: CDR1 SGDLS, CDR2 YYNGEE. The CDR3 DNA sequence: TGTGCCAGCAGCCCCGACGGGACTAGCAATCGCGAGCAGTACTTC. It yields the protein CASSPDGTSNREQYF.

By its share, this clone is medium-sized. This CDR3 reads CASSQLGGARTGELFF. Here the CDR3 DNA reads TGTGCCAGCAGCCAGCTGGGGGGGGCGAGGACCGGGGAGCTGTTTTTT. The chain links TRBV11-3 to TRBJ2-2, with D tentatively TRBD2 (7 bases). Germline CDR1 and CDR2: SGHNT and YENEEA. Deletions cut 5 bases from V and 5 bases from J, with 18 bases between. This CDR3 has 16 amino acids.

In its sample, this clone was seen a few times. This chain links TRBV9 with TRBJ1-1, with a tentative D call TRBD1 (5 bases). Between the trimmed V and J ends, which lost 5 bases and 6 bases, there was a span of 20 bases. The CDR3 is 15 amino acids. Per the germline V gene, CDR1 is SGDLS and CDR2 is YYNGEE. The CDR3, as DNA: TGTGCCAGCAGTGAAATGGGGGGACCGGTCGCTGAAGCTTTCTTT. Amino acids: CASSEMGGPVAEAFF.

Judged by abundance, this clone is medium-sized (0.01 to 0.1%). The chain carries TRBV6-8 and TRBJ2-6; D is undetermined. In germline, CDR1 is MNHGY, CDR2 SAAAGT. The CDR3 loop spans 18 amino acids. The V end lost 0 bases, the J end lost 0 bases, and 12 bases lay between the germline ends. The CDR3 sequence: CASSYSIFPSSGANVLTF. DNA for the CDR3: TGTGCCAGCAGTTACTCAATTTTCCCGAGCTCTGGGGCCAACGTCCTGACTTTC.

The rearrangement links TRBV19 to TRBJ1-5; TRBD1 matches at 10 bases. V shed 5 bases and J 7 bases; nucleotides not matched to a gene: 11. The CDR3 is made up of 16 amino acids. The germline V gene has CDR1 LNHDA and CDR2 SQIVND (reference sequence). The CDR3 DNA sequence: TGTGCCAGTAGTCCCCAGGACAGGGGGTGGGAACAGCCCCAGCATTTT. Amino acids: CASSPQDRGWEQPQHF.

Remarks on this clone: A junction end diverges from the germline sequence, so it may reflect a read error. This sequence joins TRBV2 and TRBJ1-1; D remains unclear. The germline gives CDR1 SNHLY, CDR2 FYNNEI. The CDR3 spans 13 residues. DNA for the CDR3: TGTGCCAGCAGTGTACAAAGGGAGTCGGATTCCTCCTTT. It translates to CASSVQRESDSSF.

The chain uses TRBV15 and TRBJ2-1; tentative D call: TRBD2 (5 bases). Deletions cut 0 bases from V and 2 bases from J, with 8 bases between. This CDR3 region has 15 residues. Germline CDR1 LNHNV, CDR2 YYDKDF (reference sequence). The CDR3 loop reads CATSRDAGTYNEQFF. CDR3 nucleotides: TGTGCCACCAGCAGAGATGCGGGCACCTACAATGAGCAGTTCTTC.

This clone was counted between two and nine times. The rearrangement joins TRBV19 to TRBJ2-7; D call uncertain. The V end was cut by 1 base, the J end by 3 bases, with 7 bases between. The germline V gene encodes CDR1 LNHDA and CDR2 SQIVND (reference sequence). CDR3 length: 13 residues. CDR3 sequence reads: CASSIGSYYEQYF. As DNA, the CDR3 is TGTGCCAGTAGTATAGGGTCCTACTACGAGCAGTACTTC.

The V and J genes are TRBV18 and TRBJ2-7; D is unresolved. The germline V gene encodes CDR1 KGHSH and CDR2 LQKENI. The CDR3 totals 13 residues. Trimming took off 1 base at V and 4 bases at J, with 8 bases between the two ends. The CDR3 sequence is CASSPQEIYEQYF. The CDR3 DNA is TGTGCCAGCTCACCACAGGAGATATACGAGCAGTACTTC. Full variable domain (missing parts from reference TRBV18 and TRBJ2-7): NAGVMQNPRHLVRRRGQEARLRCSPMKGHSHVYWYRQLPEEGLKFMVYLQKENIIDESGMPKERFSAEFPKEGPSILRIQQVVRGDSAAYFCASSPQEIYEQYFGPGTRLTVT.

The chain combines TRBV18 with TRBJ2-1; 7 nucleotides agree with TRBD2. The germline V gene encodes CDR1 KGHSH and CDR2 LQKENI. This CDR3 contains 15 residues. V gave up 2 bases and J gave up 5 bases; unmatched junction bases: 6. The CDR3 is CASSPVGGDNNEQFF. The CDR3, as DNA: TGTGCCAGCTCACCAGTTGGGGGGGATAACAATGAGCAGTTCTTC.

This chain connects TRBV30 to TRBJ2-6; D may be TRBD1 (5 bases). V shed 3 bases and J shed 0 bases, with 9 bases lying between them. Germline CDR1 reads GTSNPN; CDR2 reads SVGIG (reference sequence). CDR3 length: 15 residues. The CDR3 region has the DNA TGTGCCTGGAGGATCACAGGCTCTGGGGCCAACGTCCTGACTTTC. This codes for CAWRITGSGANVLTF.

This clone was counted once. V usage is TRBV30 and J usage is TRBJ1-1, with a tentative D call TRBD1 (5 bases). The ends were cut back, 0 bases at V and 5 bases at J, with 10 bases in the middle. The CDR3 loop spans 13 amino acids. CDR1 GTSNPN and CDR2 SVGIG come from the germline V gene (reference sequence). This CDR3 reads CAWSVGVLTEAFF. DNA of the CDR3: TGTGCCTGGAGTGTAGGGGTTCTAACTGAAGCTTTCTTT.

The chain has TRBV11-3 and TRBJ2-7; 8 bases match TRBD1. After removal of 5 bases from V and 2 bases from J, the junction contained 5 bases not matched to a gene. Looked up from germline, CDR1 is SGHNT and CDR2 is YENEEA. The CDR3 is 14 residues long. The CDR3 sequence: CASSRQGKPYEQYF. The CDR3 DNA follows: TGTGCCAGCAGCCGACAGGGGAAGCCCTACGAGCAGTACTTC.